A selection of T cell receptor beta chains follows, all from one sample in a study of cytomegalovirus exposure and HLA in healthy donors. Sequenced by immunoSEQ multiplex PCR; TCRdb stores in-frame clones only, minus some. Its listing shows about 25,000 clones. The source material was PBMCs. The receptors originated from a male donor in good health and CMV-seropositive. Both conserved end residues are part of each CDR3. D genes are given only for firm matches.

TRBV28,NA,TRBJ2-2,TGTGCCAGTGAGAAGAACGGGGAGCTGTTTTTT,CASEKNGELFF
TRBV5-4,TRBD1,TRBJ1-1,TGTGCCAGCAGCTTCCCGACAGGGGACGCTGAAGCTTTCTTT,CASSFPTGDAEAFF
TRBV18,NA,TRBJ1-5,TGTGCCAGCTCAGGCGGGGAGAATCAGCCCCAGCATTTT,CASSGGENQPQHF
TRBV2,TRBD1,TRBJ1-5,TGTGCCAGCAGTGAACAGGGGGCCCAGCCCCAGCATTTT,CASSEQGAQPQHF
TRBV5-1,TRBD1,TRBJ1-2,TGCGCCAGCAGCTGGGGACAGGGGGCGATTAACTATGGCTACACCTTC,CASSWGQGAINYGYTF
TRBV5-4,TRBD2,TRBJ2-3,TGTGCCAGCAGTTTCGGACTAGCGGGGGGGCCGAGTACAGATACGCAGTATTTT,CASSFGLAGGPSTDTQYF
TRBV25-1,NA,TRBJ2-1,TGTGCCAGCAGTTCCTTAGCGGGACAGGGTAGCCACAATGAGCAGTTCTTC,CASSSLAGQGSHNEQFF
TRBV11-1,TRBD2,TRBJ2-2,TGTGCCAGTTCCTCGGAGCGGGGGGGCACCGGGGAGCTGTTTTTT,CASSSERGGTGELFF
TRBV29-1,TRBD1,TRBJ2-7,TGCAGCGTCCGGGGACAGAGCTCCTACGAGCAGTACTTC,CSVRGQSSYEQYF
TRBV29-1,TRBD1,TRBJ2-3,TGCAGCGTTGAATCGGACAGGGCCCCCGCGTTT,CSVESDRAPAF
TRBV6-1,NA,TRBJ1-1,TGTGCCAGCCCCGAGGAAGGATTAGGGGCTGAAGCTTTCTTT,CASPEEGLGAEAFF
TRBV6-5,NA,TRBJ1-2,TGTGCCAGCAGGGAGGTCAATGGCTACACCTTC,CASREVNGYTF
TRBV19,TRBD1,TRBJ1-5,TGTGCCAGTAGTCCTGGGACAGGTCAGGGTAGCAATCAGCCCCAGCATTTT,CASSPGTGQGSNQPQHF
TRBV4-3,TRBD2,TRBJ2-7,TGCGCCAGCAGCCAAGACATACTAGCGGGAGAGGGAACCTACGAGCAGTACTTC,CASSQDILAGEGTYEQYF
TRBV18,NA,TRBJ2-7,TGTGCCAGCTCAACTATGCAACGGGACATCGGGAACGAGCAGTACTTC,CASSTMQRDIGNEQYF
TRBV9,NA,TRBJ1-4,TGTGCCAGCAGCGTAGGGAATGGGCGGGGTGAAAAACTGTTTTTT,CASSVGNGRGEKLFF
TRBV6-5,TRBD1,TRBJ2-7,TGTGCCAGCAGTTCTACCGGGACAGGGTACTACGAGCAGTACTTC,CASSSTGTGYYEQYF
TRBV4-2,NA,TRBJ1-1,TGTGCCAGCAGCCAAGGCGCTCTATCCACTGAAGCTTTCTTT,CASSQGALSTEAFF
TRBV9,TRBD2,TRBJ2-1,TGTGCCAGCAGCGTGAGGGACCGGGAGGGCCTAAGCAATGAGCAGTTCTTC,CASSVRDREGLSNEQFF
TRBV18,TRBD2,TRBJ2-7,TGTGCCAGCTCACCATGGGAGGGAAGCCTCTACGAGCAGTACTTC,CASSPWEGSLYEQYF
TRBV7-9,NA,TRBJ1-5,TGTGCCAGCAGCCTACAGGGAAATCAGCCCCAGCATTTT,CASSLQGNQPQHF
TRBV25-1,TRBD1,TRBJ2-7,TGTGCCAGCAGTGGTCCCTGGACAGGGGCCGAGCAGTACTTC,CASSGPWTGAEQYF
TRBV5-8,TRBD1,TRBJ1-5,TGTGCCAGCAGCTCTGGACAGGGCGTCAATCAGCCCCAGCATTTT,CASSSGQGVNQPQHF
TRBV5-1,TRBD1,TRBJ1-5,TGCGCCAGCAGCTGGGAGGCAGGGGGCCAGCCCCAGCATTTT,CASSWEAGGQPQHF
TRBV6-1,NA,TRBJ1-5,TGTGCCAGCAGCCCGACGGGAGCCCATCAGCCCCAGCATTTT,CASSPTGAHQPQHF
TRBV28,TRBD1,TRBJ1-2,TGTGCCAGCAGTTTCCCTGACAGGGTCAATGGCTACACCTTC,CASSFPDRVNGYTF
TRBV29-1,TRBD1,TRBJ1-1,TGCAGCGTTGAAGTGGGACAGGGGAGAACTGAAGCTTTCTTT,CSVEVGQGRTEAFF
TRBV7-2,TRBD1,TRBJ1-2,TGTGCCAGCAGCTTACAGGGGGCGTATGGCTACACCTTC,CASSLQGAYGYTF
TRBV5-8,NA,TRBJ2-6,TGTGCCAGCAGCTTGGCAAGATACATATCTGGGGCCAACGTCCTGACTTTC,CASSLARYISGANVLTF
TRBV2,NA,TRBJ2-7,TGTGCCAGCAGTGTAACCCGGGAGCAGTACTTC,CASSVTREQYF
TRBV27,TRBD1,TRBJ1-5,TGTGCCAGCAGTTGGACAGGGGGCAATCAGCCCCAGCATTTT,CASSWTGGNQPQHF
TRBV6-1,NA,TRBJ1-4,TGTGCCAGCAGCGACACAAGGGCGGGCGAAAAACTGTTTTTT,CASSDTRAGEKLFF
TRBV28,NA,TRBJ1-1,TGTGCCAGCAGTTTTGCCGGTCCGGCTTTCTTT,CASSFAGPAFF
TRBV4-1,NA,TRBJ1-1,TGCGCCAGCAGCCAAGATGCGGGGGGCGGAAGGACTGAAGCTTTCTTT,CASSQDAGGGRTEAFF
TRBV5-1,NA,TRBJ1-2,TGCGCCAGCAAACAGGGTACGGACCTTGGTGGCTACACCTTC,CASKQGTDLGGYTF
TRBV7-6,NA,TRBJ2-5,TGTGCCAGCAGCTTAGTTGCGGGGAGCCTTAAAGAGACCCAGTACTTC,CASSLVAGSLKETQYF